This T cell receptor (beta chain) was recorded in a study of blood T cells in healthy people across ages. This clonotype was detected ten times or more. What it binds is unknown. Primers used in a second PCR of roughly 7 to 11 cycles were a sample-barcoded 5' primer and a J-beta primer mix. Every cDNA was tagged by a template-switch adaptor with 12 random nucleotides. TCRdb used MiXCR to reprocess the 5' RACE reads, holding one entry per CDR3 protein. The table shows roughly 730,000 distinct CDR3 sequences, with approximately 53% occurring only once. Study-level points and caveats: Estimates of total diversity, which came from one million sequenced T cells, were considered to be underestimates. Fewer expanded clones and more diversity marked long-lived versus aged donors. With age, beta diversity per million T cells declined roughly linearly, significantly by about 40.

This CDR3 has 14 amino acids. V dropped 4 bases and J dropped 7; count of bases not matched to a gene: 11. Germline CDR1 reads DFQATT; CDR2 reads SNEGSKA (reference sequence). The TCR sequence derives from a man aged 40-49 years in good health. This chain links TRBV20-1 with TRBJ2-7; the match to TRBD1 covers 9 bases. Sequencing input: blood. The CDR3 DNA is TGCAGTGCTATACGGGACAGGGCAACGGAGGAGCAGTACTTC. Protein sequence: CSAIRDRATEEQYF.